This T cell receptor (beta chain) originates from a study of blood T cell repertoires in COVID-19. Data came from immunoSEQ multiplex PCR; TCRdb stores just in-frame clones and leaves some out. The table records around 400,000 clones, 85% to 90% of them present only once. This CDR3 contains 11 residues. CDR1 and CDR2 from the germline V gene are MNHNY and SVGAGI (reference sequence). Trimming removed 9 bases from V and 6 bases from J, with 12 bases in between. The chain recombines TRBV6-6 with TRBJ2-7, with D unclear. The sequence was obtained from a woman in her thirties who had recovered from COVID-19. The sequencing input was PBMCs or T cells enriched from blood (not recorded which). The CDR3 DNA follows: TGTGCCAGTAGATTTACGGTCGAGCAGTACTTC. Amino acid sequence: CASRFTVEQYF.